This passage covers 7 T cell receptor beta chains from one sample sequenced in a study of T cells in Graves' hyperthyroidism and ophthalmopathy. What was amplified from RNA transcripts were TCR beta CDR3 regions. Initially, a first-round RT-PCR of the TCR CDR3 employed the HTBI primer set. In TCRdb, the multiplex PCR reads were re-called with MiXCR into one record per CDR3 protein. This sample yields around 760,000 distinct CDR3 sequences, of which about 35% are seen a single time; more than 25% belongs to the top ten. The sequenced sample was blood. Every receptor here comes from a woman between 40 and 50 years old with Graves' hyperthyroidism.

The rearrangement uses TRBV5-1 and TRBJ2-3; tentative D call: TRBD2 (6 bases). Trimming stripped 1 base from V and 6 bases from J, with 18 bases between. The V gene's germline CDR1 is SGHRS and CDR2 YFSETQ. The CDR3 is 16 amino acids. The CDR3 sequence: CASSLRRGERVDTQYF. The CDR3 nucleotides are TGCGCCAGCAGCTTGCGGAGGGGCGAAAGGGTGGATACGCAGTATTTT.

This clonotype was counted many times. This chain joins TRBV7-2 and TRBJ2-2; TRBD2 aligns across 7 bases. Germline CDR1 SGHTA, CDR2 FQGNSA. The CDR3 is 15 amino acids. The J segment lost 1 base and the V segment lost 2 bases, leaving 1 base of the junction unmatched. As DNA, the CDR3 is TGTGCCAGCAGCTTACGCGGGGGGAACACCGGGGAGCTGTTTTTT. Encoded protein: CASSLRGGNTGELFF.

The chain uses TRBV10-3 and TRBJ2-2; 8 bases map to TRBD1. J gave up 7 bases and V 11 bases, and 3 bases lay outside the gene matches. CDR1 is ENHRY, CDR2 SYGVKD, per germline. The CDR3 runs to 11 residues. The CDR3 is CASDRDGELFF. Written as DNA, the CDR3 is TGTGCCTCGGACAGGGACGGGGAGCTGTTTTTT.

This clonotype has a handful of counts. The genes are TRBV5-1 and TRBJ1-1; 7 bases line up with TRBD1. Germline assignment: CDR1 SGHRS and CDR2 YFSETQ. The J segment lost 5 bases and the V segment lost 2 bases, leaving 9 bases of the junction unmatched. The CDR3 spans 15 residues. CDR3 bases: TGCGCCAGCAGCTTCGCCCGACAGGGAGGGACTGAAGCTTTCTTT. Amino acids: CASSFARQGGTEAFF.

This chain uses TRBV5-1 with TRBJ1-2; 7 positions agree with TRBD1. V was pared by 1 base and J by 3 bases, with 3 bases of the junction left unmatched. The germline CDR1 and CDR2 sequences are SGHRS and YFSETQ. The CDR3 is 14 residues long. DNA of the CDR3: TGCGCCAGCAGCTTGACAGGGGTGGACTATGGCTACACCTTC. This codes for CASSLTGVDYGYTF. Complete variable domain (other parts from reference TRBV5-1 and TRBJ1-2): KAGVTQTPRYLIKTRGQQVTLSCSPISGHRSVSWYQQTPGQGLQFLFEYFSETQRNKGNFPGRFSGRQFSNSRSEMNVSTLELGDSALYLCASSLTGVDYGYTFGSGTRLTVV.

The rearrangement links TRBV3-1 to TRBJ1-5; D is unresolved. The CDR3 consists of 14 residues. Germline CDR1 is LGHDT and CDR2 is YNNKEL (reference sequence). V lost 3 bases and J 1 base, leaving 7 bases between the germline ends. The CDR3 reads CASSQKSSNQPQHF. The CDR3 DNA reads TGTGCCAGCAGCCAGAAGTCGAGCAATCAGCCCCAGCATTTT.

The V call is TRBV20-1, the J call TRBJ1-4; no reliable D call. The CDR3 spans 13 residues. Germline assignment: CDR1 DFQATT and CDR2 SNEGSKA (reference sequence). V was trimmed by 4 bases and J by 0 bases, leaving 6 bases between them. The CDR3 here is CSATDATNEKLFF. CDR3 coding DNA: TGCAGTGCTACCGATGCAACTAATGAAAAACTGTTTTTT.